The T cell receptor (beta chain) described here comes from a study of technical replicates of blood from a few donors. Germline CDR1 reads LGHNA; CDR2 reads YNFKEQ. Trimming left V 5 bases short and J 2 bases short, with 15 bases between. This CDR3 is 15 amino acids long. Generated by immunoSEQ multiplex PCR, the TCRdb table keeps only in-frame clones and is missing some. The data show more than 65,000 clones, approximately 94% seen once. The receptor comes from a human donor in good health. The specimen was T cells isolated from PBMCs. This chain links TRBV4-2 with TRBJ2-5, with D perhaps matching TRBD2 (6 bases). Here the CDR3 reads CASSSSGTQQETQYF. The CDR3 region has the DNA TGTGCCAGCAGCTCCTCCGGGACTCAACAAGAGACCCAGTACTTC.